The 10 T cell receptor beta chains presented below share a single source sample, sequenced in a study of blood T cell repertoires in COVID-19 (dated by TCRdb to the early 2020s). The library was made by the immunoSEQ multiplex PCR assay. The clones in this table, taken by TCRdb from immuneACCESS, are in-frame only. Not every clone is retained; where verified, under half of the shortfall comes from an unresolved V gene, and the cause of the rest is unknown. The sample records tens of thousands of clones, about nine tenths of which are singletons. Approximately 15% of the sample is held by the ten biggest clonotypes. The material sequenced was peripheral blood. These receptors all stem from an older man with acute or convalescent COVID-19.

J is TRBJ1-5 and V is TRBV19, with 9 bases lining up with TRBD1. Germline trimming cut 1 base from V and 4 bases from J; bases unmatched to any gene: 2. The CDR3 totals 15 residues. From germline, CDR1 is LNHDA and CDR2 SQIVND (reference sequence). CDR3 loop: CASSIGDRVNQPQHF. In nucleotides, the CDR3 is TGTGCCAGTAGTATAGGGGACAGGGTGAATCAGCCCCAGCATTTT. Using reference TRBV19 and TRBJ1-5 for the parts outside the CDR3, the full variable domain is DGGITQSPKYLFRKEGQNVTLSCEQNLNHDAMYWYRQDPGQGLRLIYYSQIVNDFQKGDIAEGYSVSREKKESFPLTVTSAQKNPTAFYLCASSIGDRVNQPQHFGDGTRLSIL.

The rearrangement links TRBV10-3 to TRBJ2-3; 11 nucleotides line up with TRBD2. Germline V lookup: CDR1 ENHRY, CDR2 SYGVKD. The ends lost 4 bases at V and 4 bases at J; junction bases unmatched: 7. The CDR3 has 16 amino acids. The CDR3 reads CAISAGSGGASDTQYF. In nucleotides, the CDR3 is TGTGCCATCAGTGCGGGTAGCGGGGGGGCCTCAGATACGCAGTATTTT.

Only one count was recorded for this clone. The V and J genes are TRBV2 and TRBJ1-4; weak D call: TRBD1 (5 bases). The CDR3 has 15 residues. CDR1 is SNHLY, CDR2 FYNNEI, per germline. The ends were cut back, 2 bases at V and 3 bases at J, with 10 bases in the middle. DNA for the CDR3: TGTGCCAGCAGTGAAATCGCGGGACCTAATGAAAAACTGTTTTTT. Residues: CASSEIAGPNEKLFF.

This sequence joins TRBV27 and TRBJ2-3, with 7 bases fitting TRBD2. This CDR3 comprises 14 residues. Germline loops: CDR1 MNHEY, CDR2 SMNVEV (reference sequence). J gave up 3 bases and V 0 bases, and 0 bases lay outside the gene matches. The CDR3 DNA reads as TGTGCCAGCAGTTTATCCGGGGGGACAGATACGCAGTATTTT. Translation gives CASSLSGGTDTQYF.

The V gene is TRBV7-2, the J gene TRBJ1-1; D not resolved. The germline V gene encodes CDR1 SGHTA and CDR2 FQGNSA. The CDR3 loop spans 13 amino acids. Trimming left V 1 base short and J 1 base short, with 4 bases between. CDR3 in DNA: TGTGCCAGCAGCTTAGGGCAGAACACTGAAGCTTTCTTT. Translating it yields CASSLGQNTEAFF. Looking up the rest from reference TRBV7-2 and TRBJ1-1 gives the full variable domain: GAGVSQSPSNKVTEKGKDVELRCDPISGHTALYWYRQSLGQGLEFLIYFQGNSAPDKSGLPSDRFSAERTGGSVSTLTIQRTQQEDSAVYLCASSLGQNTEAFFGQGTRLTVV.

CDR3 amino acids: CASSYSRSYEQYF. CDR3 nucleotides: TGTGCCAGCAGTTACTCGAGGTCCTACGAGCAGTACTTC. V usage is TRBV6-5 and J usage is TRBJ2-7; D unresolved. Germline V gene data show CDR1 as MNHEY and CDR2 as SVGAGI. CDR3 length: 13 residues. Deletions cut 0 bases from V and 1 base from J, with 4 bases between.

CDR3 DNA: TGTGCCAGCAGCTTAATAGTTACGGAGACCCAGTACTTC. Translated: CASSLIVTETQYF. The chain joins TRBV7-3 to TRBJ2-5; the D is unclear. This CDR3 has 13 residues. Between the trimmed V and J ends, which lost 1 base and 5 bases, there was a span of 8 bases. Germline V gene data show CDR1 as SGHTA and CDR2 as FQGTGA.

The CDR3 coding sequence is TGTGCCAGCATGGAGGGGTCCGGAAACACCATATATTTT. It specifies CASMEGSGNTIYF. The V call is TRBV7-9, the J call TRBJ1-3; TRBD1 might be the D (5 bases). Germline-derived CDR1 and CDR2 are SEHNR and FQNEAQ (reference sequence). V lost 7 bases and J 4 bases, leaving 11 bases between the germline ends. The CDR3 runs to 13 residues.

V is TRBV5-4 and J is TRBJ2-3, with 12 bases aligning to TRBD2. After removal of 1 base from V and 6 bases from J, the junction contained 3 bases not matched to a gene. Germline CDR1 reads SGHNT; CDR2 reads YYREEE (reference sequence). The CDR3 contains 15 residues. CDR3 in amino acids: CASSLRLAGGDTQYF. The DNA for the CDR3 is TGTGCCAGCAGCTTGCGGCTAGCGGGGGGGGATACGCAGTATTTT.

The chain recombines TRBV7-6 with TRBJ2-7; 7 bases map to TRBD1. With V trimmed by 1 base and J by 3 bases, 6 bases remained unmatched. This CDR3 region has 15 residues. The germline V gene encodes CDR1 SGHVS and CDR2 FNYEAQ. As DNA, the CDR3 is TGTGCCAGCAGCTTAGGCGGGCAGGGGGACTACGAGCAGTACTTC. Translating it yields CASSLGGQGDYEQYF.